This T cell receptor (beta chain) was recorded in a study of blood T cell repertoires in COVID-19. Study-level background: COVID-19 samples, acute and convalescent, were from the United States, Italy and Spain. Sample material is recorded as cDNA or gDNA derived from T cells, B-cell-depleted T cells, or PBMCs.

The germline V gene has CDR1 MNHNS and CDR2 SASEGT. Trimming took off 2 bases at V and 0 bases at J, with 8 bases between the two ends. The CDR3 totals 15 residues. Per the authors' pipeline: Reference gene primer amplification gave nucleated cell count estimates. Data came from immunoSEQ multiplex PCR; TCRdb stores just in-frame clones and leaves some out. The V and J calls and the clone size are those of that table, but D and trimming were determined from the DNA. The sample contains tens of thousands of clones, about 79% of which appear only once. The sequence came from a man aged 70 or older with acute or convalescent COVID-19. Material: peripheral blood. The V and J genes are TRBV6-1 and TRBJ1-3; D is possibly TRBD1 (5 bases). For the CDR3, the DNA is TGTGCCAGCAGTGAATCGGGGGGCTCTGGAAACACCATATATTTT. It translates to CASSESGGSGNTIYF.